Reported below is one TCR beta chain. Its specificity is unknown. The data were taken from a study of human T cells and chemical hapten exposure. Study summary: Largely, small differences in pooled library volume made per-sample TCR yields vary. General observations from the study: Healthy individuals' immune responses may differ from those of donors, who had alopecia.

Each CDR3 protein gets one entry after TCRdb re-called the RACE reads with MiXCR. Of around 340,000 distinct CDR3 sequences in the sample, around 7% were seen once. This CDR3 region has 15 residues. The germline V gene has CDR1 MNHNS and CDR2 SASEGT. The V end lost 6 bases, the J end lost 0 bases, and 15 bases lay between the germline ends. Specified time point: patch test 1, 2 weeks after DPC sensitization. Treatment meaning: therapeutic diphenylcyclopropenone sensitization with weekly scalp DPC. Sample donors consisted of patients with alopecia, aged 18 to 70 years, who were suitable for DPC. The starting material, unfractionated whole blood, was used for total RNA extraction.

Sequences were derived from whole blood, sampled in connection with sensitization to the hapten diphenylcyclopropenone (DPC). This receptor was identified in a woman under 30 with alopecia areata. Some clones in this sample may be carry-over from other donors' samples. V gene TRBV6-1 combines with J gene TRBJ2-7; tentatively, D is TRBD1 (6 bases). CDR3 loop: CASSPYPGASYEQYF. CDR3 bases: TGTGCCAGCAGCCCCTACCCAGGGGCCTCCTACGAGCAGTACTTC.